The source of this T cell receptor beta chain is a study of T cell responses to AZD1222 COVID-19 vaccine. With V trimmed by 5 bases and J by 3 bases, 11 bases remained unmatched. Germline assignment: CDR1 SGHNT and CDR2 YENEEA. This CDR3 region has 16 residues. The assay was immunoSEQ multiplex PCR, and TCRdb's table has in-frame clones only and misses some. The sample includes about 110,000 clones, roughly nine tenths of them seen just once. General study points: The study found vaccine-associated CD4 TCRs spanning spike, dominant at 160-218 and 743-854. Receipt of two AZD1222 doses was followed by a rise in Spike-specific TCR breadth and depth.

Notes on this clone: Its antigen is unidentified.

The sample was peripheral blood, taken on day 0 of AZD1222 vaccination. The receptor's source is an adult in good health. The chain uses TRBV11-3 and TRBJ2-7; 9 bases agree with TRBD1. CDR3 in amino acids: CASSNFAWDRDYEQYF. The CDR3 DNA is TGTGCCAGCAGCAATTTCGCCTGGGACAGGGACTACGAGCAGTACTTC.